Shown below are 32 T cell receptor beta chains from a single sample sequenced in a study of tumor and adjacent non-tumor tissue in lung cancer. No cell sorting was done before RNA was extracted from the tissue. More than 3 cm separated this lung sample from the edge of the tumor. A modified ARM-PCR protocol with three rounds of nested PCR amplified TCRbeta. From the multiplex PCR reads, TCRdb called clonotypes with MiXCR, one entry per CDR3 protein. This sample has roughly 90,000 distinct CDR3 sequences, with approximately 73% found just once. The sequencing input was distant non-tumor lung tissue. These TCRs come from a woman aged 45-65 years with non-small cell lung cancer.

Details on this clonotype: The junction departs from germline at one end; a sequencing error may be responsible. V is TRBV28 and J is TRBJ1-3, with D hard to call. Per germline, CDR1 MDHEN and CDR2 SYDVKM. This CDR3 spans 14 amino acids. CDR3 sequence (DNA): TGTGCCAGCAACTCCCGGACCTCTGAAAACACCATATATTTT. Its protein product is CASNSRTSENTIYF.

About this clonotype: Since a much larger clone is just one base distant, this may be a read error. The rearrangement uses TRBV5-1 and TRBJ2-1; no definite D call. The germline V gene has CDR1 SGHRS and CDR2 YFSETQ. This CDR3 contains 12 residues. The CDR3 region is CTSSLLVDEQFF. As DNA, the CDR3 is TGCACCAGCAGCTTGTTGGTCGATGAGCAGTTCTTC.

Concerning this clonotype itself: A read error may produce the germline difference seen at one junction end. This rearrangement joins TRBV13 to TRBJ2-4; D possibly corresponds to TRBD1 (6 bases). Germline V gene data show CDR1 as PRHDT and CDR2 as FYEKMQ (reference sequence). The CDR3 is 17 residues long. The chain's CDR3 is CASSLETGPLTKNIQCF. The CDR3 DNA sequence: TGTGCCAGCAGCTTAGAAACAGGGCCGCTAACCAAAAACATTCAGTGCTTC.

Remarks on this clonotype: Because it lacks the conserved phenylalanine or tryptophan at the end, this CDR3 is likely a read error. J is TRBJ2-7 and V is TRBV11-2; D is uncertain. This CDR3 contains 14 residues. Germline V gene sequence: CDR1 SGHAT, CDR2 FQNNGV. The germline V and J ends were trimmed by 8 bases and 2 bases, with 16 bases remaining between them. The CDR3 loop reads CASGLTHTAYEQYY. The CDR3 coding sequence is TGTGCCAGCGGCCTCACGCACACTGCCTACGAGCAGTACTAC.

A word on this clonotype: Possible read error: a much larger clone is one base away. The chain is built from TRBV7-9 and TRBJ1-5; tentative D call: TRBD1 (6 bases). V was pared by 5 bases and J by 5 bases, with 13 bases between. Germline V gives CDR1 SEHNR, CDR2 FQNEAQ (reference sequence). The CDR3 consists of 14 residues. The CDR3 spells CASSIGTSHQPQHF. CDR3 coding DNA: TGTGCCAGCAGCATCGGGACATCTCATCAGCCCCAGCATTTT.

For this clonotype: The CDR3 ends on some other residue instead of the conserved phenylalanine or tryptophan, so this is likely a read error. The chain recombines TRBV6-2 or TRBV6-3 with TRBJ2-2; maybe TRBD1 (5 bases). CDR1 MNHEY and CDR2 SVGEGT come from the germline V gene. The CDR3 has 16 amino acids. The CDR3: CTSSRLRHRLTGELFI. For the CDR3, the DNA is TGTACCAGCAGTCGCCTCCGACACAGGCTAACCGGGGAGCTGTTTATT.

This clonotype is a singleton in its sample. This likely comes from a read error, as the CDR3 has no conserved phenylalanine or tryptophan at its end. DNA of the CDR3: TGTGCCAGCAGTTTAGTAGGGAGTTTGCAGAATGAGCAGTTCTTG. The encoded protein is CASSLVGSLQNEQFL. J is TRBJ2-1 and V is TRBV12-3 or TRBV12-4; possible D gene TRBD2, 5 bases. The V end lost 1 base, the J end lost 7 bases, and 14 bases lay between the germline ends. CDR3 length: 15 amino acids.

The V gene is TRBV29-1, the J gene TRBJ2-7; 11 bases are a match to TRBD1. Germline V gene lookup returns CDR1 SQVTM and CDR2 ANQGSEA. J lost 10 bases, V lost 6 bases, and 14 bases had no gene match. The CDR3 runs 14 residues. CDR3 coding DNA: TGCAGCGTGCTCAGGACAGGGGGCGGGTACGTACAGTACTTC. Protein: CSVLRTGGGYVQYF.

Points on this clonotype: One end of the junction does not line up with germline, which may come from a read error. The V and J genes are TRBV5-5 and TRBJ1-1; D is perhaps TRBD1 (6 bases). This CDR3 comprises 14 residues. The germline gives CDR1 SGHKS, CDR2 YYEKEE (reference sequence). In DNA, the CDR3 is TGTGCCAGCAGCACTACCGCAGGGGACACTGAGGCTTTCTTT. Translating gives CASSTTAGDTEAFF. The whole variable domain, remainder taken from reference TRBV5-5 and TRBJ1-1, is DAGVTQSPTHLIKTRGQQVTLRCSPISGHKSVSWYQQVLGQGPQFIFQYYEKEERGRGNFPDRFSARQFPNYSSELNVNALLLGDSALYLCASSTTAGDTEAFFGQGTRLTVV.

The table lists this clonotype with a count of one. The junction differs from germline at one of its ends, possibly a read error. The gene calls are TRBV11-1 and TRBJ2-7; 8 nucleotides align to TRBD1. Germline-derived CDR1 and CDR2 are SGHAT and FQDESV (reference sequence). This CDR3 region has 16 residues. CDR3 DNA sequence: TGTGTCAGCAGCTATTCCAGGGGGCAGCTGGAGGCCGAGCAGTACTTC. This sequence encodes CVSSYSRGQLEAEQYF.

Notes on this clonotype: At one end the junction does not follow the germline gene, possibly because of a read error. The gene calls are TRBV5-5 and TRBJ1-5; unclear D gene. Per the germline V gene, CDR1 is SGHKS and CDR2 is YYEKEE (reference sequence). This CDR3 has 15 residues. The CDR3 is CVSSVNPDWNQLQHF. CDR3 sequence (DNA): TGTGTCAGCAGCGTTAACCCGGACTGGAACCAGCTCCAGCATTTT.

In regard to this clonotype: The CDR3 does not close with the conserved phenylalanine or tryptophan, likely indicating a read error. The chain uses TRBV20-1 and TRBJ2-7; 8 bases align to TRBD2. Germline V gene lookup returns CDR1 DFQATT and CDR2 SNEGSKA (reference sequence). The CDR3 loop spans 14 amino acids. DNA for the CDR3: TGCATTGCCACTCCTGGACTAGCCGCCTACGAGCAGTACCTC. Encoded protein: CIATPGLAAYEQYL.

The chain joins TRBV6-5 to TRBJ1-1; D possibly corresponds to TRBD1 (6 bases). V lost 7 bases and J lost 6, with 24 bases in between. The CDR3 runs to 16 residues. The germline V gene has CDR1 MNHEY and CDR2 SVGAGI. The CDR3 nucleotides read TGTGCCAGCATGCTACAAAAACCCCCCGGGGGCTCTGAAGCTTTCTTT. Protein product: CASMLQKPPGGSEAFF.

For this clonotype: The junction and the germline gene differ at one end; a read error may be behind it. V usage is TRBV4-1 and J usage is TRBJ1-1, with 10 bases matching TRBD1. The CDR3 covers 14 residues. Germline loops: CDR1 MGHRA, CDR2 YSYEKL. CDR3 in amino acids: CVSCQRTGGTEALF. The DNA of the CDR3 is TGCGTCAGCTGCCAACGGACAGGGGGGACTGAAGCTCTCTTT.

V gene TRBV29-1 combines with J gene TRBJ2-5, with D possibly being TRBD1 (7 bases). Trimming shortened V by 8 bases and J by 7 bases, and 17 bases separated the two germline ends. CDR1 SQVTM and CDR2 ANQGSEA come from the germline V gene. This CDR3 contains 12 residues. This CDR3 is CSIFNRGGTQYF. CDR3 coding DNA: TGCAGCATATTCAACAGGGGAGGGACCCAGTACTTC.

A note on this clonotype: A single base separates this from a much larger clone, so it may be a read error. This rearrangement joins TRBV28 to TRBJ2-2; D perhaps matches TRBD2 (5 bases). This CDR3 is built from 16 residues. Germline CDR1 reads MDHEN; CDR2 reads SYDVKM. Trimming took off 2 bases at V and 6 bases at J, with 16 bases between the two ends. DNA of the CDR3: TGTGCCAGCAGTTTAGTTAGCGAGAGTTCTTCCGGGGAGCTGTTTTTT. Its translation: CASSLVSESSSGELFF.

The chain is built from TRBV14 and TRBJ2-1; 9 bases align to TRBD2. The CDR3 totals 14 residues. In germline, CDR1 is SGHDN, CDR2 FVKESK. The V and J ends lost 0 bases and 13 bases, in that order; junction bases with no gene match: 7. CDR3 sequence: CASSQERLAEGQFF. In nucleotides, the CDR3 is TGTGCCAGCAGCCAAGAACGACTAGCGGAGGGACAGTTCTTC.

A remark on this clonotype: A read error may explain this, as a much larger clone is one base away. This chain links TRBV20-1 with TRBJ2-5, with TRBD2 identical over 8 bases. Germline-derived CDR1 and CDR2 are DFQATT and SNEGSKA (reference sequence). The CDR3 has 16 residues. The CDR3 nucleotides read TGCAGTGCCCTCGGGGTAGCGGGAATGGAAGGAGAGACCCAGAACTTC. It specifies CSALGVAGMEGETQNF.

This clonotype was observed a single time. The conserved closing phenylalanine or tryptophan is absent in this CDR3, likely reflecting a read error. It is unclear where the CDR3 begins or ends on the DNA, so no DNA is shown, and the CDR3 is as TCRdb lists it. This rearrangement joins TRBV11-1 to TRBJ2-7. The CDR3 is 13 amino acids long, termini counted. Germline V gene data show CDR1 as SGHAT and CDR2 as FQDESV (reference sequence). The CDR3 is CASSLATTSEEYL.

In its sample, this clonotype was seen a few times. CDR3 sequence (DNA): TGTGCCAGCAGGGGGCAGGGAGGGACCGGGGAGCTGTTTTTT. Its translation: CASRGQGGTGELFF. The J gene is TRBJ2-2, the V gene TRBV25-1; 7 bases are a match to TRBD2. From germline, CDR1 is MGHDK and CDR2 SYGVNS. J gave up 5 bases and V 6 bases, and 6 bases lay outside the gene matches. The CDR3 is 14 amino acids. The variable domain in full, with the rest retrieved from reference TRBV25-1 and TRBJ2-2, is EADIYQTPRYLVIGTGKKITLECSQTMGHDKMYWYQQDPGMELHLIHYSYGVNSTEKGDLSSESTVSRIRTEHFPLTLESARPSHTSQYLCASRGQGGTGELFFGEGSRLTVL.

Remarks on this clonotype: At one end, the junction sequence differs from germline, possibly due to a read error. The chain carries TRBV12-3 or TRBV12-4 and TRBJ1-1; D perhaps matches TRBD1 (5 bases). This CDR3 contains 13 residues. The DNA of the CDR3 is TGTACCAGCAGCGACAGTCAGGAGACTGAAGCTTGCTTT. Encoded protein: CTSSDSQETEACF.

The rearrangement links TRBV6-1 to TRBJ2-6; tentatively, D is TRBD2 (6 bases). The CDR3 contains 15 residues. V lost 10 bases and J 1 base, leaving 14 bases between the germline ends. Germline V CDR1 and CDR2: MNHNS, SASEGT. The CDR3 nucleotides read TGTGCCAACGCGGGGACCACGTCTGGGGCCAACGTCCTGACTTTC. Residues: CANAGTTSGANVLTF.

As to this clonotype: In this CDR3 the conserved last residue, phenylalanine or tryptophan, is missing, so a read error is likely. The chain has TRBV2 and TRBJ2-5, with D possibly TRBD1 on 6 matching bases. The germline V gene has CDR1 SNHLY and CDR2 FYNNEI. This CDR3 is built from 10 residues. CDR3 nucleotide sequence: TGTGGCAGCGAACAGGGGACCCAGTACCTC. Its protein product is CGSEQGTQYL.

The rearrangement uses TRBV6-1 and TRBJ2-1; TRBD2 aligns across 9 bases. Germline CDR1 MNHNS, CDR2 SASEGT. The CDR3 loop spans 15 amino acids. The CDR3 reads CVNTKVAGAYNEQFF. Here the CDR3 DNA reads TGTGTCAACACAAAGGTAGCGGGAGCCTACAATGAGCAGTTCTTC.

On this clonotype itself: Being one base from a much bigger clone, this may be a read error. This chain joins TRBV5-1 and TRBJ2-7; D ambiguous. V shed 0 bases and J shed 1 base, with 11 bases lying between them. CDR1 and CDR2 from the germline V gene are SGHRS and YFSETQ. This CDR3 has 15 residues. Here the CDR3 reads CASSLGIPNSYEQYF. The DNA of the CDR3 is TGCGCCAGCAGCTTGGGCATTCCGAATTCCTACGAGCAGTACTTC.

J is TRBJ2-6 and V is TRBV6-1; TRBD2 is a possible D gene (6 bases). This CDR3 is built from 16 residues. The V end was cut by 8 bases, the J end by 4 bases, with 18 bases between. The germline V gene has CDR1 MNHNS and CDR2 SASEGT. CDR3 bases: TGTGCCAGCTGTAAACGGTCCGGGAGCGGGGCCAACGTCCTGACTTTC. Its protein is CASCKRSGSGANVLTF.

As regards this clonotype: At one end, the junction sequence differs from germline, possibly due to a read error. This sequence joins TRBV29-1 and TRBJ2-3; D possibly matches TRBD1 or TRBD2 (5 bases each). The germline CDR1 and CDR2 sequences are SQVTM and ANQGSEA. This CDR3 contains 13 residues. In DNA form, the CDR3 reads TGCAGCGTTCTGAGGGGCCGCCCAGATACGCGGTATTTT. It encodes CSVLRGRPDTRYF.

With respect to this clonotype: Mismatch with germline at one junction end may stem from a read error. The chain has TRBV6-5 and TRBJ2-1, with a weak D call TRBD1 (7 bases). CDR1 is MNHEY and CDR2 is SVGAGI in the germline V gene. The CDR3 is 14 residues long. The DNA for the CDR3 is TGTGCCGGCAGACTAGGGACAGCCTACAAAGAGCAGTTCTTC. Its protein is CAGRLGTAYKEQFF.

J is TRBJ2-1 and V is TRBV7-9; D perhaps matches TRBD1 (6 bases). The CDR3 totals 14 residues. Germline V lookup: CDR1 SEHNR, CDR2 FQNEAQ (reference sequence). V was clipped by 5 bases and J by 8 bases, with 16 bases between them. CDR3 bases: TGTGCCAGCAGCCCACTGGGGGCAGAATATGAGCAGTTCTTC. It is translated as CASSPLGAEYEQFF.

About this clonotype: Without the conserved terminal phenylalanine or tryptophan, this CDR3 likely stems from a read error. This chain joins TRBV28 and TRBJ1-3, with D possibly being TRBD1 (5 bases). Germline CDR1 is MDHEN and CDR2 is SYDVKM. This CDR3 spans 11 amino acids. CDR3 region: CVGAVGNIIYY. CDR3 nucleotides: TGTGTCGGGGCCGTTGGAAACATCATATATTAT.

This clonotype has more than one count but fewer than ten. The junction differs from germline at one of its ends, possibly a read error. This sequence joins TRBV6-1 and TRBJ1-1, with 7 bases that match TRBD1. From germline, CDR1 is MNHNS and CDR2 SASEGT. The CDR3 covers 13 residues. The CDR3 coding sequence is TGCGCCAGCAGGGGGGGGGCACCCTCTGGAGCTTTCTTC. Translated, it gives CASRGGAPSGAFF.

Points on this clonotype: The junction does not match germline at one end; this may be a read error. The CDR3 spells CAISLGLSGYNEQFF. The CDR3 DNA sequence: TGTGCCATCAGTTTAGGGCTATCGGGATACAATGAGCAGTTCTTC. The chain couples TRBV12-3 or TRBV12-4 to TRBJ2-1, with D tentatively TRBD2 (5 bases). This CDR3 region has 15 residues.